These T cell receptor beta chains were read from a single sample in a study of cytotoxic CD8 clonotypes in ibrutinib-treated CLL. The repertoire was sequenced with immunoSEQ multiplex PCR; TCRdb's copy has only in-frame clones and lacks some. The data contain about 160,000 clones, nearly 90% of them singletons. This sample comprised PBMCs, obtained at disease progression, from a patient treated with ibrutinib. Receptor source: a human donor with chronic lymphocytic leukemia. CDR3s include the opening cysteine and the closing phenylalanine or tryptophan. Each record gives: clone size, V gene, J gene, D gene, CDR3 DNA, CDR3 protein. The D gene is left open where the match is weak. Where a row states a size, it is once, few, many or the class of an expanded clone; other rows omit it.

size: NA; V: TRBV6-1; J: TRBJ2-7; D: TRBD2; DNA: TGTGCCAGCAGTGATTTAGCGGGAGGGAGTTACGAGCAGTACTTC; CDR3: CASSDLAGGSYEQYF
size: NA; V: TRBV19; J: TRBJ2-3; D: TRBD1; DNA: TGTGCCAGTAGAGGGTGGGGACAGTTTACAGATACGCAGTATTTT; CDR3: CASRGWGQFTDTQYF
size: NA; V: TRBV7-3; J: TRBJ2-7; D: TRBD2; DNA: TGTGCCAGCAGTCAACTAGCGGGAGTCCCCTACGAGCAGTACTTC; CDR3: CASSQLAGVPYEQYF
size: NA; V: TRBV5-1; J: TRBJ1-4; D: NA; DNA: TGCGCCAGCAGAATAGCAGGGGTTGAAGTAGAAAAACTGTTTTTT; CDR3: CASRIAGVEVEKLFF
size: NA; V: TRBV7-2; J: TRBJ2-3; D: NA; DNA: TGTGCCAGCACCTACACAGATACGCAGTATTTT; CDR3: CASTYTDTQYF
size: NA; V: TRBV20-1; J: TRBJ2-1; D: NA; DNA: TGCAGTGCTACTAGGTCGGTTGAGCAGTTCTTC; CDR3: CSATRSVEQFF
size: NA; V: TRBV6-1; J: TRBJ2-3; D: NA; DNA: TGTGCCAGCTTTGTTAACACAGATACGCAGTATTTT; CDR3: CASFVNTDTQYF
size: few; V: TRBV7-2; J: TRBJ2-7; D: TRBD1; DNA: TGTGCCAGCAGCTTAGCTCTCGGGACAGGGGTTGGGTACGAGCAGTACTTC; CDR3: CASSLALGTGVGYEQYF
size: NA; V: TRBV9; J: TRBJ2-6; D: NA; DNA: TGTGCCAGCAGCGTAGCCGGGGCCAACGTCCTGACTTTC; CDR3: CASSVAGANVLTF
size: NA; V: TRBV5-1; J: TRBJ2-1; D: TRBD2; DNA: TGCGCCAGCAGCCCTCGGGGAGGGGCTTCAAATGAGCAGTTCTTC; CDR3: CASSPRGGASNEQFF
size: NA; V: TRBV4-2; J: TRBJ2-2; D: NA; DNA: TGTGCCAGCAGCCAAGATATGGGGGGACCCGGGGAGCTGTTTTTT; CDR3: CASSQDMGGPGELFF
size: NA; V: TRBV5-1; J: TRBJ2-3; D: NA; DNA: TGCGCCAGCAGCTTGGATAGGGGGGAGGTTGTAACAGATACGCAGTATTTT; CDR3: CASSLDRGEVVTDTQYF
size: few; V: TRBV19; J: TRBJ1-1; D: NA; DNA: TGTGCCAGTAGTATTTTCCAGGCTTTTGAAGCTTTCTTT; CDR3: CASSIFQAFEAFF
size: once; V: TRBV7-9; J: TRBJ2-3; D: TRBD2; DNA: TGTGCCAGCAGAGATAGCGGGAGCTCCCCAGATACGCAGTATTTT; CDR3: CASRDSGSSPDTQYF
size: NA; V: TRBV20-1; J: TRBJ2-7; D: NA; DNA: TGCAGTGCTATGTTCCCCTACGAGCAGTACTTC; CDR3: CSAMFPYEQYF
size: NA; V: TRBV7-2; J: TRBJ2-5; D: NA; DNA: TGTGCCAGCAGCACTTATATAAGCCGGGGACCCCAAGAGACCCAGTACTTC; CDR3: CASSTYISRGPQETQYF
size: NA; V: TRBV7-8; J: TRBJ2-2; D: NA; DNA: TGTGCCAGCAGCTTAGTTTCTAGCGAGAGACGTGGCACCGGGGAGCTGTTTTTT; CDR3: CASSLVSSERRGTGELFF
size: NA; V: TRBV6-5; J: TRBJ2-2; D: NA; DNA: TGTGCCAGCAGCCCCGACAGGCGAATCACCGGGGAGCTGTTTTTT; CDR3: CASSPDRRITGELFF
size: NA; V: TRBV5-1; J: TRBJ2-3; D: TRBD2; DNA: TGCGCCAGCAGCTTGGCCCCGGCGGGAGAGGCAGATACGCAGTATTTT; CDR3: CASSLAPAGEADTQYF
size: NA; V: TRBV9; J: TRBJ2-3; D: TRBD1; DNA: TGTGCCAGCAGTCGAACAGGGGCGGAAGATACGCAGTATTTT; CDR3: CASSRTGAEDTQYF
size: NA; V: TRBV7-9; J: TRBJ1-3; D: NA; DNA: TGTGCCAGCAACAAAGGGGGGGCTGGAAACACCATATATTTT; CDR3: CASNKGGAGNTIYF
size: NA; V: TRBV29-1; J: TRBJ2-1; D: TRBD2; DNA: TGCAGCGTTGAAGAAGGTAGCGGGAGATACAATGAGCAGTTCTTC; CDR3: CSVEEGSGRYNEQFF
size: NA; V: TRBV7-3; J: TRBJ2-1; D: TRBD1; DNA: TGTGCCAGCAAGGGGGCTCGCTCCTACAATGAGCAGTTCTTC; CDR3: CASKGARSYNEQFF
size: NA; V: TRBV30; J: TRBJ1-1; D: TRBD1; DNA: TGTGCCTGGAGTTCTCCGGGACAGGGGATAGAAGCTTTCTTT; CDR3: CAWSSPGQGIEAFF
size: NA; V: TRBV10-1; J: TRBJ2-2; D: TRBD2; DNA: TGCGCCAGCAGTCTTAGTCGGTCCAGCGCGGCGGGAGCCACCGGGGAGCTGTTTTTT; CDR3: CASSLSRSSAAGATGELFF